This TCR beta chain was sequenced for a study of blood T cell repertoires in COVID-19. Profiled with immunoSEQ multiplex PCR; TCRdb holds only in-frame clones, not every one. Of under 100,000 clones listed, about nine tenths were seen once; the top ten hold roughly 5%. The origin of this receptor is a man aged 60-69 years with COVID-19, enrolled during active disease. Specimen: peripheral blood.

The CDR3 sequence is CASSSQGVLTEAFF. The DNA of the CDR3 is TGTGCCAGCAGCTCGCAGGGGGTTCTCACTGAAGCTTTCTTT. The chain is built from TRBV11-1 and TRBJ1-1, with 7 bases that match TRBD1. V shed 4 bases and J 4 bases; nucleotides not matched to a gene: 6. CDR3 length: 14 residues. Germline lookup yields CDR1 SGHAT and CDR2 FQDESV (reference sequence).